This T cell receptor beta chain is from a study of cytomegalovirus exposure and HLA in healthy donors. PCR amplification relied on 60 Vbeta primers (plus 13 Jbeta primers). Some clones are missing from TCRdb's copy, which holds only in-frame ones; the method was immunoSEQ multiplex PCR. The repertoire holds 55,000 to 65,000 clones, with more than 60% as singletons. Trimming at V came to 8 bases and at J to 0 bases, leaving 7 bases not matched to a gene. Per the germline V gene, CDR1 is MGHDK and CDR2 is SYGVNS. The CDR3 extends over 15 amino acids. Whereas donors were nominally healthy upon sampling, unrecorded immune exposures were probable.

The TCR comes from a woman aged 25 to 39 in good health and CMV-seronegative. The sequencing input was PBMCs. The chain recombines TRBV25-1 with TRBJ2-3, with 8 nucleotides matching TRBD1. The CDR3 loop is CASGLTGDSTDTQYF. The CDR3 DNA follows: TGTGCCAGCGGATTGACAGGGGACAGCACAGATACGCAGTATTTT.